The next 2 T cell receptor beta chains were all read from a single sample in a study of cytomegalovirus exposure and HLA in healthy donors. The PCR had 60 Vbeta and 13 Jbeta primers. The repertoire was sequenced with immunoSEQ multiplex PCR; TCRdb's copy has only in-frame clones and lacks some. Of more than 110,000 clones in the sample, 55% to 80% were seen once. The material sequenced was PBMCs. Receptor source: a woman between 40 and 50 years old in good health and CMV-seronegative.

This clone was found a few times. The chain employs TRBV6-5 and TRBJ1-4; D unresolved. The germline V and J ends were trimmed by 4 bases and 2 bases, with 11 bases remaining between them. The CDR3 loop spans 15 amino acids. Germline V gene data show CDR1 as MNHEY and CDR2 as SVGAGI. The CDR3 region has the DNA TGTGCCAGCAGTTCTTTTTTTGCGACTAATGAAAAACTGTTTTTT. Its protein is CASSSFFATNEKLFF.

The genes are TRBV5-4 and TRBJ2-3; no definite D call. Germline V gene sequence: CDR1 SGHNT, CDR2 YYREEE (reference sequence). V was cut by 0 bases and J by 3 bases, with 8 bases left in between. The CDR3 covers 14 residues. The DNA of the CDR3 is TGTGCCAGCAGCTTGGAAATAGCAACAGATACGCAGTATTTT. Encoded protein: CASSLEIATDTQYF. Based on the CDR3 plus reference TRBV5-4 and TRBJ2-3, the full variable domain is ETGVTQSPTHLIKTRGQQVTLRCSSQSGHNTVSWYQQALGQGPQFIFQYYREEENGRGNFPPRFSGLQFPNYSSELNVNALELDDSALYLCASSLEIATDTQYFGPGTRLTVL.